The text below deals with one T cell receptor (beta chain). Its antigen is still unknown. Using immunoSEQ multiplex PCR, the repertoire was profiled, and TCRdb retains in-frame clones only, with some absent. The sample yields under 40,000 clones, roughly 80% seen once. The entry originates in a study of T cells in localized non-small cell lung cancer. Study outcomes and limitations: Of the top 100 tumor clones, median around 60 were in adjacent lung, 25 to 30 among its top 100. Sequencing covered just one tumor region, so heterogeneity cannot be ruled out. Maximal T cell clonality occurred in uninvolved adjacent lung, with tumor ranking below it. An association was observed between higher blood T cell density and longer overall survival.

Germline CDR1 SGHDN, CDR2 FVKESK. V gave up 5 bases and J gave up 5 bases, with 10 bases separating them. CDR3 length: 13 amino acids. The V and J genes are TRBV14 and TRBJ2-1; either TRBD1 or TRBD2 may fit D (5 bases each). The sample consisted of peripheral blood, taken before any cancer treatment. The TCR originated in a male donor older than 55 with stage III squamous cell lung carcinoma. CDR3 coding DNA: TGTGCCAGCAGCTGGGACCGCAACAATGAGCAGTTCTTC. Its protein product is CASSWDRNNEQFF.